Below, one TCR beta chain is given with its context. The TCRbeta library was prepared with unique molecular identifiers. Each CDR3 protein is one row after TCRdb ran MiXCR on the PCR reads. In the table there are around 380,000 distinct CDR3 sequences, about a tenth of which are singletons. The data were taken from a study of T-cell reconstitution after alpha-beta-depleted transplantation in children. CDR1 and CDR2 (germline): SEHNR, FQNEAQ (reference sequence). The CDR3 has 15 residues. V shed 3 bases, J shed 5 bases, and the junction held 3 bases outside the gene matches. The sequence came from a human donor who donated a stem cell graft to a child with acute myeloid leukemia. The source was PBMCs from the stem cell graft donor, collected from the stem cell graft. The gene calls are TRBV7-9 and TRBJ2-1; 11 nucleotides align to TRBD2. CDR3: CASSFSSGGNNEQFF. The CDR3 DNA sequence: TGTGCCAGCAGCTTCTCTAGCGGGGGGAACAATGAGCAGTTCTTC.